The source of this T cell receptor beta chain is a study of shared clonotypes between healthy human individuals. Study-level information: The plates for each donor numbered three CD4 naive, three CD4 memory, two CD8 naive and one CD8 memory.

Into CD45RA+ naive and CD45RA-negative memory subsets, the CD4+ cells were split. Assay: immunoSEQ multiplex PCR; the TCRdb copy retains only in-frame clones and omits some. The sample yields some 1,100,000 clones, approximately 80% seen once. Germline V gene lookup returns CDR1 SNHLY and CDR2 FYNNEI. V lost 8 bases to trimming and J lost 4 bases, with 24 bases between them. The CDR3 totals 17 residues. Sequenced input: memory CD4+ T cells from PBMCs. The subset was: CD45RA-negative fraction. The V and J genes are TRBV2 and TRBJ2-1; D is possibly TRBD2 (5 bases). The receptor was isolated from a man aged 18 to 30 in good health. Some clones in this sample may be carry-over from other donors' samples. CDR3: CASHTQRPLSLYNEQFF. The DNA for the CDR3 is TGTGCCAGCCACACGCAGCGGCCGCTATCTTTATACAATGAGCAGTTCTTC.